This T cell receptor beta chain came from a study of blood T cells in healthy people across ages. Study-wide findings and caveats: Strong correlation was found linking TCR beta diversity to naive T cell percentage. Investigators viewed diversity estimates from one million T cells as underestimates, the study reported.

Peripheral blood, about 10 milliliters per donor, was collected. CDR1 LNHNV and CDR2 YYDKDF come from the germline V gene (reference sequence). This CDR3 is built from 14 residues. V shed 2 bases, J shed 5 bases, and the junction held 2 bases outside the gene matches. Primers used in a second PCR of roughly 7 to 12 cycles were a sample-barcoded 5' primer and a J-beta primer mix. TCRdb reprocessed the 5' RACE reads with MiXCR, giving one entry per CDR3 protein. The sample has some 790,000 distinct CDR3 sequences, 25% to 30% seen once; the top ten hold 17%. This clonotype was detected ten times or more. What it binds is unknown.

The sequence was obtained from an elderly woman in good health. The chain has TRBV15 and TRBJ2-7; TRBD1 agrees at 11 bases. The sample taken for sequencing was blood. The CDR3 DNA follows: TGTGCCACCAGCAGACGGACAGGGGGCAACGAGCAGTACTTC. Protein: CATSRRTGGNEQYF.